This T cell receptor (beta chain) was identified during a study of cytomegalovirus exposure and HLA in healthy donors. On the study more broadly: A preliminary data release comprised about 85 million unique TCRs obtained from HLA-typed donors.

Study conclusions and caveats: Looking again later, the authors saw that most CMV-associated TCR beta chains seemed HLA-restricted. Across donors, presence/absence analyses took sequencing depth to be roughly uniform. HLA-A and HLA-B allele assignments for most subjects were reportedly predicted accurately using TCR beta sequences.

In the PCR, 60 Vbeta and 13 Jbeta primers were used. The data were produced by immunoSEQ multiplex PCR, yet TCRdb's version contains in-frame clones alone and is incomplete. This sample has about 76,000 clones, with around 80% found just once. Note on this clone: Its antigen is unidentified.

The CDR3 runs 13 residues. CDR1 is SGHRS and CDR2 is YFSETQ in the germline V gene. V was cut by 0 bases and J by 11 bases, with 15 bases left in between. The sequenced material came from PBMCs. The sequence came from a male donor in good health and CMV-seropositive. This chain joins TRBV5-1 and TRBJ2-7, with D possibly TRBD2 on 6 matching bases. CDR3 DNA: TGCGCCAGCAGCTTGGACCAATGGGGGGTTAAGTACTTC. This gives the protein CASSLDQWGVKYF.